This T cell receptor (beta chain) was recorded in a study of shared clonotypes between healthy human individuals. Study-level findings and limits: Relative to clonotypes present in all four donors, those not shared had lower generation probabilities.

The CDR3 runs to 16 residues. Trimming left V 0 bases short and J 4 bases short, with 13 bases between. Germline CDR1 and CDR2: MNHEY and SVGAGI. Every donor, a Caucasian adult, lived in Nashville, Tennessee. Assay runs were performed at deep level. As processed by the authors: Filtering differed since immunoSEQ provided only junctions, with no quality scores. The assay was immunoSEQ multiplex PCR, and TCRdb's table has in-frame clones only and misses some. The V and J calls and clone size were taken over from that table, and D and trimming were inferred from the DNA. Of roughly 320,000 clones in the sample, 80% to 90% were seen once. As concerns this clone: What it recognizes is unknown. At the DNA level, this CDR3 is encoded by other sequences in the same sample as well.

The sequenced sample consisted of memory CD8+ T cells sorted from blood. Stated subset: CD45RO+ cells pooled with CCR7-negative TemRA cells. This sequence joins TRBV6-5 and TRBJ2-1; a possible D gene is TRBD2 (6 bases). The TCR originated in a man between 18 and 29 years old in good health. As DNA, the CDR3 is TGTGCCAGCAGTTACTCGACGGGAGAGGTATACAATGAGCAGTTCTTC. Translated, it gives CASSYSTGEVYNEQFF.